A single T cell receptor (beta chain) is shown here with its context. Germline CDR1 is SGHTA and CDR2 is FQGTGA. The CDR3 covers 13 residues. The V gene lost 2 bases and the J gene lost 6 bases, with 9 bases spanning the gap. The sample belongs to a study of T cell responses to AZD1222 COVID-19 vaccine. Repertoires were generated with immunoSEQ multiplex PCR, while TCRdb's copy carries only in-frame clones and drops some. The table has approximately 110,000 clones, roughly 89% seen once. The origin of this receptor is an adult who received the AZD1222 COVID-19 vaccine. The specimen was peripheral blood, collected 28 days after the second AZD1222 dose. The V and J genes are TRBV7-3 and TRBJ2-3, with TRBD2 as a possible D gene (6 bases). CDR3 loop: CASSLVRGDTQYF. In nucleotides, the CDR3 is TGTGCCAGCAGCTTAGTCCGGGGGGATACGCAGTATTTT.